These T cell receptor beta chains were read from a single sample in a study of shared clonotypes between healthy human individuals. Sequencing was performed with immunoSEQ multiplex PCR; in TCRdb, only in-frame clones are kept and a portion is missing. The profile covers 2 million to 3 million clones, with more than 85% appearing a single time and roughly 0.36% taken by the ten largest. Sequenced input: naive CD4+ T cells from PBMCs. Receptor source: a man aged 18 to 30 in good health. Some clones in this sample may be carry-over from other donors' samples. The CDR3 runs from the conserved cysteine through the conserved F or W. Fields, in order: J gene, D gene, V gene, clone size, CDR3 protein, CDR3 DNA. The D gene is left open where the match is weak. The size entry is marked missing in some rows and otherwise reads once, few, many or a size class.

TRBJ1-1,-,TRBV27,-,CASSLFGIQPTEAFF,TGTGCCAGCAGTTTATTTGGAATCCAGCCCACTGAAGCTTTCTTT
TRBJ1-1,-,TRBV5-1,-,CASSLVRNTEAFF,TGCGCCAGCAGCTTGGTTCGGAACACTGAAGCTTTCTTT
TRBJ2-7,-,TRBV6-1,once,CASSERADSYEQYF,TGTGCCAGCAGTGAAAGGGCAGACTCCTACGAGCAGTACTTC
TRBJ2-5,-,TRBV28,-,CASSKNRWETQYF,TGTGCCAGCAGTAAAAACAGATGGGAGACCCAGTACTTC
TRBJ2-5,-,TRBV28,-,CASVRPPETQYF,TGTGCCAGCGTCCGACCACCAGAGACCCAGTACTTC
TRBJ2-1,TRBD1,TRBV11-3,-,CASSLTGGNEQFF,TGTGCCAGCAGCCTAACAGGGGGCAATGAGCAGTTCTTC
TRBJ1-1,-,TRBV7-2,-,CASSPRVWGGTEAFF,TGTGCCAGCAGTCCCCGAGTGTGGGGGGGCACTGAAGCTTTCTTT
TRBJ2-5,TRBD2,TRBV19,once,CASSLRGVMETQYF,TGTGCCAGTTCCCTCCGGGGGGTGATGGAGACCCAGTACTTC
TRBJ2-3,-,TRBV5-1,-,CASSLGGTASTDTQYF,TGCGCCAGCAGCTTGGGCGGGACAGCTAGCACAGATACGCAGTATTTT
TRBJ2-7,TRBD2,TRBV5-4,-,CASSPSPGTSYEQYF,TGTGCCAGCAGCCCCTCACCCGGGACTAGCTACGAGCAGTACTTC
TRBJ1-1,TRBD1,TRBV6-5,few,CASSYGDRGNTEAFF,TGTGCCAGCAGTTACGGCGACAGGGGGAACACTGAAGCTTTCTTT
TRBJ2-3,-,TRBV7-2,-,CASSYSKRARWWADTQYF,TGTGCCAGCAGTTACTCAAAACGGGCTAGGTGGTGGGCAGATACGCAGTATTTT
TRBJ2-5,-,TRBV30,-,CAWSADRRQETQYF,TGTGCCTGGAGCGCAGACAGAAGACAAGAGACCCAGTACTTC
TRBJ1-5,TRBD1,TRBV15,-,CATSGIRRGPSNQPQHF,TGTGCCACCAGCGGGATCCGCAGGGGGCCTAGCAATCAGCCCCAGCATTTT
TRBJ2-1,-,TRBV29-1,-,CSVAGRVSGNEQFF,TGCAGCGTTGCCGGCAGGGTTTCTGGGAATGAGCAGTTCTTC
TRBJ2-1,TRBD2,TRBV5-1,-,CASSLLAGGTYNEQFF,TGCGCCAGCAGCTTGCTAGCGGGTGGGACCTACAATGAGCAGTTCTTC
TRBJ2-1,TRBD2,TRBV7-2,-,CASSLALPAGSSYNEQFF,TGTGCCAGCAGCTTAGCGCTCCCAGCGGGGAGCTCCTACAATGAGCAGTTCTTC
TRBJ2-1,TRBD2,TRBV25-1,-,CASMIAGLYNEQFF,TGTGCCAGCATGATAGCGGGACTTTACAATGAGCAGTTCTTC
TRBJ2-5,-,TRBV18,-,CASSPLTSTETQYF,TGTGCCAGCTCACCGTTGACAAGTACGGAGACCCAGTACTTC
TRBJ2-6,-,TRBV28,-,CASSPLGANVLTF,TGTGCCAGCAGTCCCCTTGGGGCCAACGTCCTGACTTTC
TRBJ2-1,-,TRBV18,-,CASFLYGSVGNEQFF,TGTGCCAGCTTCCTGTACGGGAGCGTAGGCAATGAGCAGTTCTTC
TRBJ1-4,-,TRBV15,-,CATSREGGRTNEKLFF,TGTGCCACCAGCAGAGAAGGTGGTAGGACTAATGAAAAACTGTTTTTT
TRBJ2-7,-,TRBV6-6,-,CASSYSRDYYEQYF,TGTGCCAGCAGTTACTCGCGGGATTACTACGAGCAGTACTTC
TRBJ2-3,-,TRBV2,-,CASREMASFTDTQYF,TGTGCCAGCAGGGAAATGGCCAGTTTCACAGATACGCAGTATTTT
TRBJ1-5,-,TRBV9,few,CASSARNDQPQHF,TGTGCCAGCAGCGCCAGGAATGATCAGCCCCAGCATTTT
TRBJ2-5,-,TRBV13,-,CASSLSEAETQYF,TGTGCCAGCAGCTTATCGGAGGCGGAGACCCAGTACTTC
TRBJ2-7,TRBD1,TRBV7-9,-,CASSFRDRDYEQYF,TGTGCCAGCAGCTTCCGGGACAGAGATTACGAGCAGTACTTC
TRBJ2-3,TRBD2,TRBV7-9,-,CASSREGGMADTQYF,TGTGCCAGCAGCCGGGAGGGAGGGATGGCAGATACGCAGTATTTT
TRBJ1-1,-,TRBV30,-,CAWRQGTAWSGTEAFF,TGTGCCTGGAGGCAGGGGACTGCGTGGAGTGGCACTGAAGCTTTCTTT
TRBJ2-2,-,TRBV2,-,CASSGLRVYTGELFF,TGTGCCAGCAGTGGGCTCCGGGTATATACCGGGGAGCTGTTTTTT
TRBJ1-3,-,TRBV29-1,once,CSARTTGEAGNTIYF,TGCAGCGCCCGGACTACCGGAGAAGCTGGAAACACCATATATTTT
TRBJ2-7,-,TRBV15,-,CATSRTRDSTYEQYF,TGTGCCACCAGCAGAACCCGGGACTCTACCTACGAGCAGTACTTC
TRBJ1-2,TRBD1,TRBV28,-,CASSLGWDSSNYGYTF,TGTGCCAGCAGTCTGGGGTGGGACAGCTCTAACTATGGCTACACCTTC
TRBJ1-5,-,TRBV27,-,CASSPRIYGYNQPQHF,TGTGCCAGCAGTCCGAGGATATACGGTTACAATCAGCCCCAGCATTTT
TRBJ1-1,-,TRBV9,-,CASSPSPVATEAFF,TGTGCCAGCAGCCCTAGTCCGGTGGCCACTGAAGCTTTCTTT
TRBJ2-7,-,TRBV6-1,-,CASSEDGSRGQYF,TGTGCCAGCAGTGAAGATGGGTCCCGGGGGCAGTACTTC
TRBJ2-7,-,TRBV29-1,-,CSVERLGSGGNEQYF,TGCAGCGTTGAAAGGTTGGGGTCAGGGGGGAACGAGCAGTACTTC
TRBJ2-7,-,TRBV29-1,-,CSVGGQAAYEQYF,TGCAGCGTTGGGGGGCAGGCAGCCTACGAGCAGTACTTC
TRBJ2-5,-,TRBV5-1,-,CASSAPGGSGPVYF,TGCGCCAGCAGCGCCCCAGGGGGGTCAGGGCCAGTGTACTTC
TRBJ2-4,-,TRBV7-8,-,CASSLALAKNIQYF,TGTGCCAGCAGCTTAGCACTAGCCAAAAACATTCAGTACTTC